The clone carrying this T cell receptor beta chain was recorded at least ten times. Its antigen remains unknown. The CDR3 runs 14 residues. Germline V CDR1 and CDR2: SEHNR, FQNEAQ (reference sequence). The germline V and J ends were trimmed by 0 bases and 2 bases, with 7 bases remaining between them. This sample stems from a study of read filtering for tumor transcriptome and immune sequencing. Study-level background: DNase treatment preceded whole-transcriptome library preparation. Study conclusions and caveats: The sorted CD138-negative fraction was a mixed bone marrow immune population, not purified T cells. IR-seq captured clonotypes deeper and more reliably than RNA-seq.

Sampling of bone marrow took place during active disease in every patient. This library used around 0.4 ug RNA and molecular barcoded adaptors spanning alpha/delta and beta/gamma chains. TCRdb reanalysed the reads using MiXCR and keeps one entry per CDR3 protein. Of about 28,000 distinct CDR3 sequences detected, 13% to 15% appear once; the ten largest clones hold about 45%. Sequenced material: a population of CD138-negative cells sorted from bone marrow. The chain recombines TRBV7-9 with TRBJ2-5; possible D gene TRBD2, 6 bases. The sequence was collected from a donor at least 40 years old with multiple myeloma. The CDR3: CASSLAGGQETQYF. The CDR3 DNA is TGTGCCAGCAGCTTAGCGGGGGGTCAAGAGACCCAGTACTTC.